These T cell receptor beta chains were read from a single sample in a study of cytomegalovirus exposure and HLA in healthy donors. This table comes from immunoSEQ multiplex PCR, and its TCRdb copy is limited to in-frame clones, with some not included. In the table there are 260,000 or so clones, roughly 90% of which are singletons. The sample comprised PBMCs. These receptors were obtained from a woman aged 18 to 35 in good health and CMV-seronegative. Each CDR3 is given with its conserved first and last residue. The order of the fields is J gene, V gene, clone size, D gene, CDR3 DNA, CDR3 protein. D genes are given only for firm matches. A clone size is listed for some rows: how often the clone was seen (once, few, many), or a class if it is expanded.

TRBJ1-4 TRBV25-1 . . TGTGCCAGCAGTGAAGGGTCGATGGGGGGGATTCTTGAAAAACTGTTTTTT CASSEGSMGGILEKLFF
TRBJ1-5 TRBV5-8 . TRBD1 TGTGCCAGCAGCGACAGGGTTGGGCAGCCCCAGCATTTT CASSDRVGQPQHF
TRBJ1-1 TRBV28 . . TGTGCCAGCAGTGGGGACTTCGGTGATTTCTTT CASSGDFGDFF
TRBJ2-6 TRBV27 . . TGTGCCAGCAGTTTGTATGGAGGGAGACAGGGAGTAAGTGGGGCCAACGTCCTGACTTTC CASSLYGGRQGVSGANVLTF
TRBJ2-2 TRBV7-3 . . TGTGCCAGCAGCTTAACTTCCAGACGGGACACCGGGGAGCTGTTTTTT CASSLTSRRDTGELFF
TRBJ2-1 TRBV2 once TRBD2 TGTGCCAGCAGTGAAGTAGGACTAGCGGGAGTTCAGGAGCAGTTCTTC CASSEVGLAGVQEQFF
TRBJ2-3 TRBV7-6 . TRBD1 TGTGCCAGCAGCCTAACAGGGGCAGCAGATACGCAGTATTTT CASSLTGAADTQYF
TRBJ2-3 TRBV18 . . TGTGCCAGCTCACCCTCCTCGGGGGATACGCAGTATTTT CASSPSSGDTQYF
TRBJ1-3 TRBV15 once . TGTGCCACCAGCAGACCCTACCGGGGGAGGGACTCTGGAAACACCATATATTTT CATSRPYRGRDSGNTIYF
TRBJ2-1 TRBV30 once . TGTGCCTGGAGCGGGCAGGGCCCCAATGAGCAGTTCTTC CAWSGQGPNEQFF
TRBJ2-1 TRBV9 . . TGTGCCAGCAGCGAAAAGCAAGGGTGGGGCGTCGGCTCCTACAATGAGCAGTTCTTC CASSEKQGWGVGSYNEQFF
TRBJ2-1 TRBV6-6 once . TGTGCCAGCAGTTACGGCAGGGGATCCGTGGAGAAGCAGTTCTTC CASSYGRGSVEKQFF
TRBJ2-1 TRBV4-2 . TRBD2 TGTGCCAGCAGCCAAGATCCCAGCGGGATTTACAATGAGCAGTTCTTC CASSQDPSGIYNEQFF
TRBJ2-2 TRBV27 few . TGTGCCAGCAGTAACAGGGACACCGGGGAGCTGTTTTTT CASSNRDTGELFF
TRBJ2-7 TRBV28 . . TGTGCCAGCAGTTTCACCGACAGCTCCTACGAGCAGTACTTC CASSFTDSSYEQYF
TRBJ2-7 TRBV10-1 . . TGCGCCAGCAGTGAGGGGCAGGGCTACGAGCAGTACTTC CASSEGQGYEQYF
TRBJ2-3 TRBV5-4 once . TGTGCCAGCAGCCCAGACAGTTACTATCGCACAGATACGCAGTATTTT CASSPDSYYRTDTQYF
TRBJ1-2 TRBV5-1 . TRBD1 TGCGCCAGCAGGCCGCGACAGGGGACCTCGGAGGGCTACACCTTC CASRPRQGTSEGYTF
TRBJ2-3 TRBV5-1 . TRBD1 TGCGCCAGCTCCCCGGAGGAGACAGGGTTATCGGGCACAGATACGCAGTATTTT CASSPEETGLSGTDTQYF
TRBJ1-1 TRBV5-1 few . TGCGCCAGCAGCTTGGGAGGTTTCCGCCTGAACACTGAAGCTTTCTTT CASSLGGFRLNTEAFF
TRBJ2-2 TRBV28 . TRBD1 TGTGCCAGCCTAAGGGGGCAGGGATTGACCGGGGAGCTGTTTTTT CASLRGQGLTGELFF
TRBJ2-7 TRBV6-4 . . TGTGCCAGCTTACAGGCCTACGAGCAGTACTTC CASLQAYEQYF
TRBJ2-7 TRBV2 few TRBD1 TGTGCCAACTCCCGGGACAGGAGTATTTTC CANSRDRSIF
TRBJ1-5 TRBV18 . TRBD1 TGTGCCAGCTCACCCCGGGACAGGGAACATCAGCCCCAGCATTTT CASSPRDREHQPQHF
TRBJ1-1 TRBV29-1 . TRBD1 TGCAGCGTTGAAGATAGTTTGGACAGGGCCGGGGTGAACACTGAAGCTTTCTTT CSVEDSLDRAGVNTEAFF
TRBJ1-2 TRBV11-2 . TRBD1 TGTGCCAGCAGCAGAGCAGGGGGCCTTACTAACTATGGCTACACCTTC CASSRAGGLTNYGYTF
TRBJ2-7 TRBV5-4 . . TGTGCCAGCAGCTTGGCCTCGCGGGGCTCCTACGAGCAGTACTTC CASSLASRGSYEQYF
TRBJ1-6 TRBV2 . . TGTGCCAGCAGTGAGGCGGGAGGGTATTCACCCCTCCACTTT CASSEAGGYSPLHF
TRBJ1-4 TRBV5-1 . . TGCGCCAGCAGCCCGGGGGGGGAGGTAGATGAAAAACTGTTTTTT CASSPGGEVDEKLFF
TRBJ1-1 TRBV10-1 . TRBD1 TGCGCCAGCAGTGAACGGTCAGGGGGCACTGAAGCTTTCTTT CASSERSGGTEAFF
TRBJ2-7 TRBV12-5 . TRBD1 TGTGCTAGTGGTCTCGGACAGGGGGCCTACGAGCAGTACTTC CASGLGQGAYEQYF
TRBJ1-5 TRBV4-1 . . TGCGCCAGCAGCCAAGATGCAGGCCCTAGCAATCAGCCCCAGCATTTT CASSQDAGPSNQPQHF
TRBJ2-5 TRBV5-1 . . TGCGCCAGCAGCCAAGGGGCTAGCGAGTTAGAGACCCAGTACTTC CASSQGASELETQYF
TRBJ1-4 TRBV28 . . TGTGCCAGCATGGTGCAGGGGAGCACTAATGAAAAACTGTTTTTT CASMVQGSTNEKLFF
TRBJ2-1 TRBV6-4 . . TGTGCCAGCAGTGACACGGCCTACAATGAGCAGTTCTTC CASSDTAYNEQFF
TRBJ2-6 TRBV27 . TRBD2 TGTGCCAGCAGTTACCGACTAGCGGTCTCTGGGGCCAACGTCCTGACTTTC CASSYRLAVSGANVLTF
TRBJ2-1 TRBV7-3 . TRBD2 TGTGCCAGCAGCTCGGGGCCGACTAGCGGGACCGCGCCATCTTACAATGAGCAGTTCTTC CASSSGPTSGTAPSYNEQFF
TRBJ1-1 TRBV14 few . TGTGCCAGCAGCCAAGCCTTGTACACTGAAGCTTTCTTT CASSQALYTEAFF
TRBJ2-1 TRBV27 . TRBD2 TGTGCCAGCAGGGATGGAGCGGGATGGCCCAGCTCCTACAATGAGCAGTTCTTC CASRDGAGWPSSYNEQFF
TRBJ2-3 TRBV18 . TRBD2 TGTGCCAGCTCACCGTTAGCGGGCGATACGCAGTATTTT CASSPLAGDTQYF
TRBJ2-1 TRBV6-5 . . TGTGCCAGCAGGAATTCGATAAGAGGGGGGCAGTTCTTC CASRNSIRGGQFF
TRBJ1-2 TRBV7-9 . . TGTGCCAGCAGCTCGGGTTATGGCTACACCTTC CASSSGYGYTF
TRBJ2-3 TRBV19 . . TGTGCCAGTAGTATCGGACTACCCACAGATACGCAGTATTTT CASSIGLPTDTQYF
TRBJ1-2 TRBV4-2 few TRBD1 TGTGCCAGCAGCCCTGGGACAGAGAGAATCTATGGCTACACCTTC CASSPGTERIYGYTF
TRBJ2-1 TRBV13 . . TGTGCCAGCAGCCATACCCCACTGAATGAGCAGTTCTTC CASSHTPLNEQFF
TRBJ2-3 TRBV2 . TRBD2 TGTGCCAGCAGAACCGGGACTAGCGGGAGTCGGGATACGCAGTATTTT CASRTGTSGSRDTQYF
TRBJ1-2 TRBV19 . TRBD1 TGTGCCAGTAGTACCCTCCCTGACAGGGGGTCCGGCTACACCTTC CASSTLPDRGSGYTF
TRBJ1-3 TRBV15 . . TGTGCCACCAGCCGCCTTGACTTCTCTGGAAACACCATATATTTT CATSRLDFSGNTIYF
TRBJ2-2 TRBV7-9 . . TGTGCCAGCAGCTTAAGGGGCCCTTCGAACACCGGGGAGCTGTTTTTT CASSLRGPSNTGELFF
TRBJ2-3 TRBV4-1 . . TGCGCCAGCAGCCAAGACAAGAGTACCACAGATACGCAGTATTTT CASSQDKSTTDTQYF
TRBJ2-3 TRBV28 . TRBD2 TGTGCCAGCAGTTTGGGAGGGGCTGAAACAGATACGCAGTATTTT CASSLGGAETDTQYF
TRBJ2-7 TRBV9 . . TGTGCCAGCAGCGTTTTGCCTGGTAGCTCCTACGAGCAGTACTTC CASSVLPGSSYEQYF